This record covers a single TCR beta chain. What this receptor recognizes is not known. Per-nucleotide qualities are absent, and no much larger clonotype sits a single base away. Each collaborating institution followed its own protocols to collect whole blood in K2EDTA tubes. For TCRbeta analysis, collaborators shipped samples in one of three forms: frozen whole blood, isolated PBMCs, or DNA extracted from either of those sample types. TCRbeta CDR3 regions were amplified from genomic DNA by means of the immunoSEQ Assay, a bias-controlled multiplex PCR. The original methods were these. The number of nucleated cells in each sample was estimated by amplification of reference gene primers within the assay. To quantify the absolute abundance of each unique TCRbeta CDR3 rearrangement, sequence reads were collapsed and filtered. Productive Simpson clonality was computed per sample as the square root of Simpson's diversity index over productive rearrangements. Entries here come from immuneACCESS through TCRdb and include only in-frame sequences with V and J called. Some clones fail to appear in such tables; in the studies checked, an unresolved V gene covers under half of the shortfall, and the cause of the remainder is unknown. The V and J calls and clone size are taken from that table; D and trimming were inferred from the DNA. The sample yields 150,000 or so clones; approximately 88% were counted once. The top ten clones comprise about 5% of the sample.

The data are from a study of blood T cell repertoires in COVID-19 (dated by TCRdb to the early 2020s). Context from the whole study: Samples covering the acute and convalescent phases of COVID-19 were provided by collaborators in the United States, Italy and Spain. The prospective study material was composed of cDNA or gDNA derived from T cells, B-cell-depleted T cells, or PBMCs. Subjects who had been exposed to COVID-19, were actively infected with it, or had recovered from it provided the deeply sampled blood TCRbeta repertoires that made up the dataset. The repertoires were released in a freely available public database meant as a resource for research on the immune response to SARS-CoV-2. The samples were drawn from two sources: the first 160 participants of the ongoing ImmuneRACE study, and about 1,300 subjects contributed by 6 global collaborators. Sample metadata almost always included a de-identified subject ID, COVID-19 status, age in years and sex. HLA class I and class II types, where available, came from metadata supplied by the sample provider rather than from assay-based typing.

Broad study findings and their caveats: The amount of clinical and demographic metadata varied by source and participant and was provided uncurated.

The germline V gene (reference sequence) gives CDR1 as GTSNPN and CDR2 as SVGIG. Including cysteine and phenylalanine, the CDR3 has 16 amino acids. Only CDR3 DNA remains: 48 bases, in frame from the first base. V is pruned by 3 bases and J by 9 bases, leaving 11 bases of the junction without a gene match. Recombination connected TRBV30 to TRBJ2-1; a stretch of 13 junction bases matches TRBD2. Sequencing was performed on peripheral blood. This receptor was taken from a human donor in a cohort sampled during active COVID-19. At the DNA level, the sequence is TGTGCCTGGAGCAGTACTAGCGGGAGGGCCCGGGTTGAGCAGTTCTTC. This encodes CAWSSTSGRARVEQFF.